This T cell receptor beta chain was profiled in a study of T cell repertoires in cytomegalovirus infection. One entry per CDR3 protein, called by TCRdb with MiXCR from the reads. The sample includes around 310,000 distinct CDR3 sequences, roughly 15% of them seen just once. This clonotype was detected only a few times. This CDR3 is 12 amino acids long. Trimming left V 1 base short and J 10 bases short, with 8 bases between. Per the germline V gene, CDR1 is MNHNS and CDR2 is SASEGT. The TCR sequence derives from a human donor in good health (CMV status not recorded). Some clones in this sample may be carry-over from other donors' samples. The chain couples TRBV6-1 to TRBJ2-1; D is undetermined. The sequenced sample was PBMCs. In nucleotides, the CDR3 is TGTGCCAGCAGTGAAGTCCCGCGAGAGCAGTTCTTC. It translates to CASSEVPREQFF.